The T cell receptor beta chain described here comes from a study of blood T cells in healthy people across ages. This CDR3 has 12 amino acids. Germline CDR1 MNHEY, CDR2 SVGAGI. V was shortened by 4 bases and J by 9 bases, with 10 bases between the two germline ends. Of note for this clonotype: Its antigen remains unknown.

For the second PCR, which ran for about 6 to 11 cycles, a sample-barcoded 5' primer and a J-beta primer mix were used. TCRdb independently ran MiXCR on the 5' RACE reads; one entry per CDR3 protein. The sample lists approximately 580,000 distinct CDR3 sequences, 24% occurring once. Study outcomes and limitations: Across samples, TCR beta diversity tracked strongly with naive T cell percentage.

The sample was also reused in another study, on T cells of mothers and their children. As reported in that work: Unrelated mother-child pairs always had slightly, but never significantly, lower normalized overlap than related pairs.

This clonotype was obtained from a boy younger than 18 in good health. Input material: blood. The chain recombines TRBV6-5 with TRBJ2-1, with D unclear. The CDR3 region is CASSSSHSEQFF. DNA of the CDR3: TGTGCCAGCAGTTCTTCCCACAGTGAGCAGTTCTTC.